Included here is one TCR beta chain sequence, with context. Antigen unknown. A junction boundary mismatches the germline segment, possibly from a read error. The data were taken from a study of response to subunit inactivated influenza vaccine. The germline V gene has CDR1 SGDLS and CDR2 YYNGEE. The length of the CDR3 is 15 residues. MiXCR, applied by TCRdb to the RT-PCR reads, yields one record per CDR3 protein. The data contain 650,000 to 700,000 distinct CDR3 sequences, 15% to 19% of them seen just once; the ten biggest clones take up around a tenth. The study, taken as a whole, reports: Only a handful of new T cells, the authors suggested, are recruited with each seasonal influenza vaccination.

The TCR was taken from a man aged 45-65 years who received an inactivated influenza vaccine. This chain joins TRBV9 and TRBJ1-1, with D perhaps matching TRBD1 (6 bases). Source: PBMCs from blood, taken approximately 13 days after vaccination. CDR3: CASSATQGVNTQAFF. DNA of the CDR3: TGTGCCAGCAGCGCCACACAGGGCGTGAACACTCAAGCTTTCTTT.